These 9 T cell receptor beta chains were sequenced from one sample in a study of shared clonotypes between healthy human individuals (dated by TCRdb to 2020 to 2022). The method behind the library was the immunoSEQ multiplex PCR assay. TCRdb re-hosts the immuneACCESS table, in-frame sequences only. Its copies lack some clones; in the studies checked, an unresolved V gene accounts for under half of them, and the cause for the rest is not known. Present in this sample are roughly 110,000 clones, roughly two thirds of which were seen just once. The top ten clonotypes cover roughly a quarter of the sample. The specimen was memory CD8+ T cells sorted from blood. Explained via the paper, the cell subset or site label denotes: CD45RO+ cells pooled with CCR7-negative TemRA cells. These receptors were collected from a woman aged 30 to 39 in good health.

This clone was counted at least ten times. The same CDR3 can be traced to other DNA sequences in this sample. The chain links TRBV7-9 to TRBJ2-1, with 7 nucleotides matching TRBD2. The CDR3 sequence is 16 residues long. CDR1 is SEHNR, CDR2 FQNEAQ, per germline (reference sequence). The junction had 9 bases not matched to a gene; V was cut back by 5 bases and J by 2 bases. The CDR3 coding sequence is TGTGCCAGCAGCCCTCGGGGAGGGTCTGCCTACAATGAGCAGTTCTTC. Protein sequence: CASSPRGGSAYNEQFF.

This clone occurred many times. This chain joins TRBV6-4 and TRBJ2-1; D perhaps matches TRBD2 (6 bases). Germline loops: CDR1 MRHNA, CDR2 SNTAGT. V shed 4 bases and J shed 10 bases, with 17 bases lying between them. The length of the CDR3 is 14 residues. The CDR3 here is CASSVRGEAGEQFF. Here the CDR3 DNA reads TGTGCCAGCAGTGTCCGCGGGGAGGCGGGGGAGCAGTTCTTC.

This clone was recorded many times. J is TRBJ2-5 and V is TRBV7-8; 14 bases line up with TRBD2. The V gene end was trimmed by 1 base and the J gene end by 2 bases; junction bases not matched to a gene: 15. Looked up from germline, CDR1 is SGHVS and CDR2 is FQNEAQ. The CDR3 is made up of 21 amino acids. The CDR3 DNA sequence: TGTGCCAGCAGCTTAGAGGGGTTGGTGGGACTAGCGGGAGAAGGGCAAGAGACCCAGTACTTC. This gives the protein CASSLEGLVGLAGEGQETQYF.

The chain carries TRBV7-8 and TRBJ1-2; a weak D match, TRBD1 (5 bases). The CDR3 covers 17 residues. CDR1 and CDR2 from the germline V gene are SGHVS and FQNEAQ. Trimming removed 6 bases at V and 5 bases at J, with 25 bases between. CDR3 protein: CASRETPGPGYFYGYTF. In nucleotides, the CDR3 is TGTGCCAGCAGAGAGACACCGGGACCCGGATATTTTTATGGCTACACCTTC.

This sequence joins TRBV25-1 and TRBJ2-5; no clear D. CDR1 MGHDK and CDR2 SYGVNS come from the germline V gene. There are 13 residues in the CDR3. Between the trimmed V and J ends, which lost 3 bases and 3 bases, there was a span of 8 bases. CDR3 in amino acids: CASSDVRKETQYF. The DNA for the CDR3 is TGTGCCAGCAGTGATGTCCGGAAAGAGACCCAGTACTTC.

This chain joins TRBV11-2 and TRBJ2-1; a possible D gene is TRBD2 (5 bases). The germline V and J ends were trimmed by 1 base and 6 bases, with 13 bases remaining between them. CDR3 length: 15 amino acids. The germline V gene encodes CDR1 SGHAT and CDR2 FQNNGV. The CDR3, as DNA: TGTGCCAGCAGCTTAGCTGGTGGGGAGAGCAATGAGCAGTTCTTC. Amino acids: CASSLAGGESNEQFF.

The chain couples TRBV7-9 to TRBJ1-1; 8 nucleotides agree with TRBD1. In germline, CDR1 is SEHNR, CDR2 FQNEAQ (reference sequence). CDR3 size: 14 residues. With 6 bases clipped from V and 2 bases from J, the junction kept 5 bases outside the gene matches. The CDR3, as DNA: TGTGCCAGCAGACTCGGACAGGGTAACACTGAAGCTTTCTTT. Its translation: CASRLGQGNTEAFF. Looking up the rest from reference TRBV7-9 and TRBJ1-1 gives the full variable domain: DTGVSQNPRHKITKRGQNVTFRCDPISEHNRLYWYRQTLGQGPEFLTYFQNEAQLEKSRLLSDRFSAERPKGSFSTLEIQRTEQGDSAMYLCASRLGQGNTEAFFGQGTRLTVV.

This clone was detected a few times. This chain joins TRBV30 and TRBJ1-6; the D is unclear. The CDR3 loop spans 11 amino acids. CDR1 is GTSNPN, CDR2 SVGIG, per germline (reference sequence). Trimming took off 4 bases at V and 10 bases at J, with 8 bases between the two ends. The CDR3 region has the DNA TGTGCCTGGAAGGAAGGCTCACCCCTCCACTTT. Encoded protein: CAWKEGSPLHF.

This clone was seen a handful of times. V gene TRBV27 combines with J gene TRBJ1-1; tentatively, D is TRBD1 (6 bases). V gave up 1 base and J gave up 5 bases, with 8 bases separating them. Germline lookup yields CDR1 MNHEY and CDR2 SMNVEV (reference sequence). The CDR3 runs to 13 residues. Written as DNA, the CDR3 is TGTGCCAGCAGTTTATGGCAGGGGACTGAAGCTTTCTTT. This sequence encodes CASSLWQGTEAFF.